The sequence of this T cell receptor (beta chain) was determined in a study of blood T cell repertoires in COVID-19 (dated by TCRdb to 2018 to 2021). About the full investigation: Samples covering the acute and convalescent phases of COVID-19 were provided by collaborators in the United States, Italy and Spain. The prospective study material was composed of cDNA or gDNA derived from T cells, B-cell-depleted T cells, or PBMCs. Subjects who had been exposed to COVID-19, were actively infected with it, or had recovered from it provided the deeply sampled blood TCRbeta repertoires that made up the dataset. The repertoires were released in a freely available public database meant as a resource for research on the immune response to SARS-CoV-2. The samples were drawn from two sources: the first 160 participants of the ongoing ImmuneRACE study, and fewer than 1,500 subjects contributed by 6 global collaborators. Sample metadata almost always included a de-identified subject ID, COVID-19 status, age in years and sex. Where available, HLA class I and class II types were obtained from metadata supplied by the sample provider rather than from assay-based typing. What the work shows at the level of the full study, not this receptor alone: Clinical and demographic metadata were provided uncurated, with the amount varying by source and participant.

TCRbeta CDR3 regions were amplified from genomic DNA by means of the immunoSEQ Assay, a bias-controlled multiplex PCR. Per the authors' processing: Nucleated cell counts per sample were estimated from amplification of reference gene primers within the assay. Sequence reads were collapsed and filtered to measure the absolute abundance of every unique TCRbeta CDR3 rearrangement. Productive Simpson clonality was computed per sample as the square root of Simpson's diversity index over productive rearrangements. The immuneACCESS repertoire file appears here via TCRdb, limited to in-frame rearrangements. These files lack a portion of the clones; in checked studies, under half of the deficit traces to unresolved V genes, and the cause of the others is not known. The DNA gave D and trimming, while V, J and clone size come from that table. The sample table shows 50,000 to 70,000 clones, and about 90% are seen once. In total, the top ten clones hold approximately 6.9% of the sample.

Its CDR3 holds 16 amino acids, cysteine through phenylalanine. Only CDR3 DNA is held: 48 bases, read in frame from base 1. About this clone: Its antigen is still unknown. Per-base quality was not reported, and no clone a single base away is much larger than it.

Each collaborating institution followed its own protocols to collect whole blood in K2EDTA tubes. For TCRbeta analysis, collaborator samples were shipped as frozen whole blood, as isolated PBMCs, or as DNA extracted from either sample type. The sequencing sample was made of peripheral blood. The chain employs TRBV21-1 and TRBJ1-2; whether TRBD1, the table's D call, matches the DNA was not checked. TRBV21-1 is an annotated pseudogene. This TCR was recovered from a man between 60 and 75 years old with active or convalescent COVID-19. The CDR3 here reads CARQEAPGTDNYGYTF. The base sequence is TGTGCCAGACAAGAGGCGCCGGGGACAGATAACTATGGCTACACCTTC.